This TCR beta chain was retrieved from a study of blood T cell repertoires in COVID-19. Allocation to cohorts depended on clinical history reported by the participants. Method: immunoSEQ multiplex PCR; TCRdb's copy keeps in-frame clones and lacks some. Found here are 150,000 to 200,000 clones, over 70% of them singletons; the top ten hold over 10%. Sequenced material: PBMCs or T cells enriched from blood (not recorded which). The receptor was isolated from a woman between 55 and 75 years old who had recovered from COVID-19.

CDR3 nucleotides: TGTGCCAGCAGTGAAAGCAGGACTAACACCGGGGAGCTGTTTTTT. Its translation is CASSESRTNTGELFF. This chain joins TRBV2 and TRBJ2-2; the D gene is possibly TRBD2 (5 bases). CDR1 is SNHLY, CDR2 FYNNEI, per germline. The CDR3 covers 15 residues. V was pared by 2 bases and J by 2 bases, with 9 bases between.